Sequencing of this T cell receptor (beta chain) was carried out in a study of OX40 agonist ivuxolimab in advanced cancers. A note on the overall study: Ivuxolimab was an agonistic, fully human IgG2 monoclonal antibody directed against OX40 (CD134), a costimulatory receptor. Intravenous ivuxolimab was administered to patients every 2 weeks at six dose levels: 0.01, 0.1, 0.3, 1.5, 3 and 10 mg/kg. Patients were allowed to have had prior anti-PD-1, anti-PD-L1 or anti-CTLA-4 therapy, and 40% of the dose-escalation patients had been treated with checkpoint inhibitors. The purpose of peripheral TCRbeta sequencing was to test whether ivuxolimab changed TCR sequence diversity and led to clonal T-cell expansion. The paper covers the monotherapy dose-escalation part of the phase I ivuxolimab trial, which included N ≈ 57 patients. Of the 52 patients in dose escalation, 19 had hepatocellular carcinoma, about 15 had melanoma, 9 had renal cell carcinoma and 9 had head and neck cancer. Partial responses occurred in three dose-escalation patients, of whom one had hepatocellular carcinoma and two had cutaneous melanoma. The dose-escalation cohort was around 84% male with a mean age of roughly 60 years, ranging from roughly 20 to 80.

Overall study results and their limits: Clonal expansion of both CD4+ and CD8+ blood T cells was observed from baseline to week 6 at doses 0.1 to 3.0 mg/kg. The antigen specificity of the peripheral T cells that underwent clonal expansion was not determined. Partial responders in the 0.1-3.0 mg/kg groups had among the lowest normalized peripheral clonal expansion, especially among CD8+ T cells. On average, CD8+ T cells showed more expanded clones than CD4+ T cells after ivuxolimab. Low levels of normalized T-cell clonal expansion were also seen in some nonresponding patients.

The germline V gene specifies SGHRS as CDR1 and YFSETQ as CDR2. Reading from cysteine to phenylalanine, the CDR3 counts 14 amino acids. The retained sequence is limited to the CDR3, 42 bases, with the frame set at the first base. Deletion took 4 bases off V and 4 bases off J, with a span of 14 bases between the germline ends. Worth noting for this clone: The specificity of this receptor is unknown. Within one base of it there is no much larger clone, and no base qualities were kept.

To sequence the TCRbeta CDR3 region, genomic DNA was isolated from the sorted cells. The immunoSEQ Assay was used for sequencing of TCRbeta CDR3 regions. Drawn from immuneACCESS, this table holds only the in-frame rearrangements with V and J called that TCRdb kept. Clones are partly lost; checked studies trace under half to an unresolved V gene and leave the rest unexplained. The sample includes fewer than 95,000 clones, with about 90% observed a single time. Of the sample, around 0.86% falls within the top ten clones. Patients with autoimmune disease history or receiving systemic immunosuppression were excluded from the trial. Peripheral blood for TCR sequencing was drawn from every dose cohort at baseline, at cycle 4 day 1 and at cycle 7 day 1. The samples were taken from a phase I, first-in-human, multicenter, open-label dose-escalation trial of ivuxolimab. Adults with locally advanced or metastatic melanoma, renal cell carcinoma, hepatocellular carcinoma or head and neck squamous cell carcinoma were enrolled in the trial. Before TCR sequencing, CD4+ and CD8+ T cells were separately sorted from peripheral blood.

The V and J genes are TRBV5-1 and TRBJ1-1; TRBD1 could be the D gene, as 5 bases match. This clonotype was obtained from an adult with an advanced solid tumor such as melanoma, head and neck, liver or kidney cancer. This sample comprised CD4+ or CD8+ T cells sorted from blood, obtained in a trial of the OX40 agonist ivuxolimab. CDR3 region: CASSNGGGGTEAFF. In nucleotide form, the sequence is TGCGCCAGCAGCAATGGGGGAGGTGGCACTGAAGCTTTCTTT.